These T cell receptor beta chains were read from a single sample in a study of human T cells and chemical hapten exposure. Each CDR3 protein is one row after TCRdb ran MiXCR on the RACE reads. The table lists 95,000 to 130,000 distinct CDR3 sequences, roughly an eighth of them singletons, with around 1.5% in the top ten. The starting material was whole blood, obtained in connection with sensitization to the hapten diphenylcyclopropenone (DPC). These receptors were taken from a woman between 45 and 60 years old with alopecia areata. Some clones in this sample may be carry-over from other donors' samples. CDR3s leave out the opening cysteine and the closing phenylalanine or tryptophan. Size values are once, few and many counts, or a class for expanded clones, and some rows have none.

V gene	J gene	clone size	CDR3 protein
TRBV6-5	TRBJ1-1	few	ASSYAAGGGNTEAF
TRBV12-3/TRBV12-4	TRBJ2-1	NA	ASSLNHNEQF
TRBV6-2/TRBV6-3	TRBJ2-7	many	ASSSPGQGIPYEQY
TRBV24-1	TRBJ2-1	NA	ATLGLAGSEQF
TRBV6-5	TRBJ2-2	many	ASSPGQGYTGELF
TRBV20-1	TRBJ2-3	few	SARVTGGSAQY
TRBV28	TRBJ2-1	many	ASSLALSGLRYNEQF
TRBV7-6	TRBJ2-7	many	ASSSGRESGHHEQY
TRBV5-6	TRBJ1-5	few	ASSFQEDQPQH
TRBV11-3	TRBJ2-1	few	ASSLSGTLNEQF
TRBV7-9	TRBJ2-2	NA	ASSLGRGTDTGELF
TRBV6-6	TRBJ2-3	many	ASSYRTGLAGGPGTDTQY
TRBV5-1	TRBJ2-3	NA	ASRLDPARGADTQY
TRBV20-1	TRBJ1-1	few	SARGSGGSTEAF
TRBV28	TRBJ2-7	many	ASSSTGTSGSYEQY
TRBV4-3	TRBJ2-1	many	ASSQEGGAYNEQF
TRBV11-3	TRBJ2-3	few	ASSHLDTQY
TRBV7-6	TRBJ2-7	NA	ASSLMSRVPGLLNEQY
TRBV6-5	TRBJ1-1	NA	ASSYARGRGNTEAF
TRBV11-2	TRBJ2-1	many	ASSFLAGGYNEQF
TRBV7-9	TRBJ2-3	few	ASSLKGTLKGTDTQY
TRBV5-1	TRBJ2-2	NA	ASSITGTGNTGELF